This T cell receptor beta chain was identified in a study of blood T cells in healthy people across ages. Notes on the study in general: The recorded TCR beta diversity per million T cells decreased in a roughly linear manner with age. It was the long-lived donors that had more naive CD4+ cells and higher diversity than aged donors.

Then a second PCR, running roughly 7 to 11 cycles, was carried out with a sample-barcoded 5' primer and a J-beta primer mix. All cDNA molecules were each tagged by a template-switch adaptor with 12 random nucleotides. No fewer than 2.5 million CDR3-containing paired-end reads came from each sample. Each CDR3 protein gets one entry after TCRdb re-called the 5' RACE reads with MiXCR. The data hold roughly 730,000 distinct CDR3 sequences, with approximately 53% observed a single time. As regards this clonotype: Its antigen remains unidentified.

Trimming took 2 bases from V and 6 from J; bases not matched to a gene: 20. The length of the CDR3 is 21 residues. Germline V gene sequence: CDR1 MGHRA, CDR2 YSYEKL. V and J are TRBV4-1 and TRBJ1-5, with 12 nucleotides matching TRBD1. Sequenced material: blood. The TCR originated in a man between 40 and 49 years old in good health. The CDR3 reads CASSQPSPFRDRGRYGQPQHF. For the CDR3, the DNA is TGCGCCAGCAGCCAACCCTCGCCCTTCCGGGACAGGGGGCGATACGGTCAGCCCCAGCATTTT.